Listed below are T cell receptor beta chains from one sample, sequenced in a study of OX40 agonist ivuxolimab in advanced cancers. Using immunoSEQ multiplex PCR, the repertoire was profiled, and TCRdb retains in-frame clones only, with some absent. The table includes around 60,000 clones, under 90% detected once. This specimen consisted of CD4+ or CD8+ T cells sorted from blood, obtained in a trial of the OX40 agonist ivuxolimab. The receptors come from an adult with an advanced solid tumor such as melanoma, head and neck, liver or kidney cancer. The CDR3 runs from the conserved cysteine through the conserved F or W. The D gene is left open where the match is weak. Some rows mark clone size as missing; the rest say once, few, many or name a class of expanded clone.

TRBV5-4	TRBJ2-7	TRBD2	-	CASSLAGGHEQYF	TGTGCCAGCAGCTTAGCGGGGGGGCACGAGCAGTACTTC
TRBV5-1	TRBJ2-5	TRBD1	-	CASTRQGQETQYF	TGCGCCAGCACACGACAGGGCCAAGAGACCCAGTACTTC
TRBV18	TRBJ2-7	-	once	CASSLKGGGSPYEQYF	TGTGCCAGCTCACTGAAGGGCGGGGGCTCACCCTACGAGCAGTACTTC
TRBV6-6	TRBJ1-4	-	-	CASSYRGRWRDEKLFF	TGTGCCAGCAGTTACAGGGGACGCTGGAGGGATGAAAAACTGTTTTTT
TRBV5-1	TRBJ2-1	TRBD2	-	CASSLLLAGGLEQFF	TGCGCCAGCAGCTTACTACTAGCGGGAGGACTTGAGCAGTTCTTC
TRBV6-1	TRBJ1-1	-	-	CASRNPNTEAFF	TGTGCCAGCAGGAACCCGAACACTGAAGCTTTCTTT
TRBV12-5	TRBJ1-2	-	-	CASGSDLGWGQTNYGYTF	TGTGCTAGTGGTTCGGACCTAGGCTGGGGGCAGACTAACTATGGCTACACCTTC
TRBV28	TRBJ2-7	-	few	CAGGTVYEQYF	TGTGCCGGAGGGACAGTCTACGAGCAGTACTTC
TRBV5-4	TRBJ1-1	-	-	CASSQLAGMNTEAFF	TGTGCCAGCAGCCAACTGGCAGGGATGAACACTGAAGCTTTCTTT
TRBV28	TRBJ2-1	TRBD2	-	CASSSTGTSGSNEQFF	TGTGCCAGCAGTTCTACCGGGACTAGCGGTTCTAATGAGCAGTTCTTC
TRBV19	TRBJ1-1	-	-	CASRAEPYTEAFF	TGTGCCAGTAGGGCGGAGCCCTACACTGAAGCTTTCTTT
TRBV14	TRBJ1-1	-	once	CASRGVENTEAFF	TGTGCCAGCAGGGGGGTCGAGAACACTGAAGCTTTCTTT
TRBV11-2	TRBJ1-1	-	-	CASSLEAPGGEAFF	TGTGCCAGCAGCTTGGAGGCCCCGGGCGGTGAAGCTTTCTTT
TRBV29-1	TRBJ1-2	-	once	CSVEIGSFYGYTF	TGCAGCGTTGAAATTGGTAGTTTCTATGGCTACACCTTC
TRBV30	TRBJ1-5	TRBD1	-	CAWSTRQSGTGENQPQHF	TGTGCCTGGAGTACCCGACAATCCGGGACAGGGGAGAATCAGCCCCAGCATTTT
TRBV27	TRBJ2-1	TRBD2	-	CASSREAHNEQFF	TGTGCCAGCAGCCGGGAGGCCCACAATGAGCAGTTCTTC
TRBV7-9	TRBJ1-2	-	-	CASSFGGTSNYGYTF	TGTGCCAGCAGCTTTGGGGGCACGTCTAACTATGGCTACACCTTC
TRBV5-1	TRBJ2-7	TRBD1	-	CASSLVGGTGGTKRSYEQYF	TGCGCCAGCAGCTTGGTGGGCGGGACAGGGGGCACTAAACGGTCCTACGAGCAGTACTTC
TRBV6-1	TRBJ2-7	TRBD1	-	CASSEAGDSSYEQYF	TGTGCCAGCAGTGAAGCGGGGGACAGCTCCTACGAGCAGTACTTC
TRBV6-1	TRBJ2-2	-	-	CASSEIGAGELFF	TGTGCCAGCAGTGAAATCGGGGCCGGGGAGCTGTTTTTT
TRBV11-2	TRBJ2-3	TRBD1	-	CASSWLGTATAHTDTQYF	TGTGCCAGCAGCTGGCTAGGGACAGCGACTGCCCACACAGATACGCAGTATTTT
TRBV30	TRBJ1-4	-	-	CAWSVGPGYLSEKLFF	TGTGCCTGGAGTGTAGGGCCAGGGTATTTGAGTGAAAAACTGTTTTTT
TRBV7-2	TRBJ1-1	-	-	CASSLYMNTEAFF	TGTGCCAGCAGCTTGTACATGAACACTGAAGCTTTCTTT
TRBV4-1	TRBJ1-4	TRBD1	-	CASSQEDRRNEKLFF	TGCGCCAGCAGCCAAGAGGACAGGAGAAATGAAAAACTGTTTTTT
TRBV6-5	TRBJ2-5	-	once	CASSYSIQNKETQYF	TGTGCCAGCAGTTACTCGATCCAGAACAAAGAGACCCAGTACTTC
TRBV7-9	TRBJ2-3	-	-	CASSFNQISSQYF	TGTGCCAGCAGCTTTAACCAGATCTCTAGTCAGTATTTT
TRBV4-2	TRBJ1-1	-	-	CASSQLQENTEAFF	TGTGCCAGCAGCCAACTTCAGGAAAACACTGAAGCTTTCTTT
TRBV5-4	TRBJ1-1	TRBD1	-	CASRQGAEGTEAFF	TGTGCCAGCCGGCAGGGGGCAGAGGGCACTGAAGCTTTCTTT
TRBV27	TRBJ2-7	TRBD2	-	CASSRFGTSGSEQYF	TGTGCCAGCAGCCGGTTCGGGACTAGCGGGAGCGAGCAGTACTTC
TRBV28	TRBJ1-2	TRBD1	-	CASTQGQGNYGYTF	TGTGCCAGCACTCAAGGACAGGGCAACTATGGCTACACCTTC
TRBV5-1	TRBJ1-4	TRBD1	-	CASSGGTGLKLFF	TGCGCCAGCAGCGGCGGGACAGGATTAAAACTGTTTTTT
TRBV18	TRBJ2-3	-	-	CASSPSSGGSTDTQYF	TGTGCCAGCTCACCAAGTTCCGGGGGCAGCACAGATACGCAGTATTTT
TRBV7-9	TRBJ2-7	TRBD2	-	CASSQAGPSYEQYF	TGTGCCAGCAGCCAAGCGGGGCCTTCCTACGAGCAGTACTTC
TRBV6-5	TRBJ2-7	-	-	CASSTRQGRFYEQYF	TGTGCCAGCAGCACCCGGCAGGGGAGATTCTACGAGCAGTACTTC
TRBV28	TRBJ2-7	-	-	CASAAGAKSSYEQYF	TGTGCCAGCGCAGCCGGGGCTAAGAGCTCCTACGAGCAGTACTTC
TRBV5-6	TRBJ2-3	TRBD2	-	CASSLRTSGSTDTQYF	TGTGCCAGCAGCTTGAGGACTAGCGGGAGCACAGATACGCAGTATTTT
TRBV11-2	TRBJ2-7	TRBD2	-	CASSSGTSGRESSYEQYF	TGTGCCAGCAGCTCCGGGACTAGCGGGAGGGAAAGCTCCTACGAGCAGTACTTC
TRBV21-1	TRBJ2-7	-	-	CASSKGSSTYEQYF	TGTGCCAGCAGCAAAGGAAGCAGCACCTACGAGCAGTACTTC
TRBV19	TRBJ2-2	-	-	CASSTRQRGAGELFF	TGTGCCAGTAGTACGCGGCAAAGAGGGGCCGGGGAGCTGTTTTTT
TRBV2	TRBJ2-3	-	-	CARGSGTGSGTQYF	TGTGCCAGAGGGTCCGGGACTGGGTCAGGTACGCAGTATTTT
TRBV16	TRBJ1-5	-	-	CASSQYLGEPQHF	TGTGCCAGCAGCCAATACCTCGGGGAGCCCCAGCATTTT
TRBV5-1	TRBJ1-5	-	-	CASSFAGGSNQPQHF	TGCGCCAGCAGCTTTGCCGGGGGTAGCAATCAGCCCCAGCATTTT
TRBV28	TRBJ1-5	-	once	CASSPGGSQPQHF	TGTGCCAGCAGCCCGGGGGGGTCCCAGCCCCAGCATTTT